The text below deals with one TCR beta chain. This record belongs to a study of shared clonotypes between healthy human individuals. Germline CDR1 and CDR2: SGDLS and YYNGEE. CDR3 length equals 16 residues. With 3 bases clipped from V and 5 bases from J, the junction kept 10 bases outside the gene matches. TCRdb's copy holds only in-frame clones and misses some; the assay was immunoSEQ multiplex PCR. The profile shows more than 2,000,000 clones, around 94% of them singletons. Sequenced input: naive CD4+ T cells sorted from blood. As to subset: CD45RA+ positively selected. The sequence derives from a man between 18 and 29 years old in good health. The chain employs TRBV9 and TRBJ2-4; 8 bases agree with TRBD2. CDR3 region: CASSAGGPSWENIQYF. The DNA for the CDR3 is TGTGCCAGCAGCGCGGGAGGGCCCTCTTGGGAAAACATTCAGTACTTC.